The text below deals with one TCR beta chain. The CDR3 runs to 16 residues. V was trimmed by 0 bases and J by 4 bases, leaving 16 bases between them. CDR1 and CDR2 from the germline V gene are MNHEY and SVGAGI. PCR involved 60 Vbeta and 13 Jbeta primers. The protocol was immunoSEQ multiplex PCR, while the TCRdb copy is restricted to in-frame clones and leaves out a portion. The sample totals fewer than 200,000 clones. This entry comes from a study of cytomegalovirus exposure and HLA in healthy donors. The receptor comes from a man aged 30 to 39 in good health and CMV-seronegative. The sequenced sample was PBMCs. The chain joins TRBV6-5 to TRBJ2-7; D is unclear. The DNA for the CDR3 is TGTGCCAGCAGTTACTCGGCGAATTCCGGAGATTACGAGCAGTACTTC. Amino acid sequence: CASSYSANSGDYEQYF.